One sample yielded the 2 T cell receptor beta chains listed below, sequenced in a study of primary melanoma T cells and metastatic recurrence. TCRdb keeps only in-frame clones here, not all; method: immunoSEQ multiplex PCR. The sample includes over 100 clones, 82% of them seen just once. Sample: melanoma tumor tissue. The receptors here all came from a human donor with melanoma.

CDR3 DNA: TGTGCCAGCAGGGCAAGGGACAGTCTCTATGGCTACACCTTC. Amino acid sequence: CASRARDSLYGYTF. The chain recombines TRBV6-8 with TRBJ1-2; 7 bases fit TRBD1. Per germline, CDR1 MNHGY and CDR2 SAAAGT. The V and J ends lost 6 bases and 4 bases, in that order; junction bases with no gene match: 8. The length of the CDR3 is 14 residues.

The V gene is TRBV19, the J gene TRBJ2-4; possibly TRBD1 or TRBD2 for D (5 bases each). Germline assignment: CDR1 LNHDA and CDR2 SQIVND (reference sequence). The CDR3 consists of 14 residues. Trimming took off 7 bases at V and 8 bases at J, with 18 bases between the two ends. The CDR3 DNA sequence: TGTGCCAGTACCCGGGGCCCCGAAGGGGACATTCAGTACTTC. Amino acid sequence: CASTRGPEGDIQYF.